The 3 T cell receptor beta chains given below trace back to one sample, sequenced in a study of T cell repertoires in cytomegalovirus infection. Each CDR3 protein is one row after TCRdb ran MiXCR on the reads. The sample includes 200,000 to 300,000 distinct CDR3 sequences, less than 9.5% seen only once; the top ten take approximately 16%. The sample taken for sequencing was PBMCs. These receptors all stem from a human donor in good health (CMV status not recorded). Some clones in this sample may be carry-over from other donors' samples.

This clonotype was seen more than once but under ten times. The V call is TRBV20-1, the J call TRBJ2-6; tentatively, D is TRBD2 (6 bases). The CDR3 has 15 residues. V shed 5 bases and J shed 2 bases, with 13 bases lying between them. From germline, CDR1 is DFQATT and CDR2 SNEGSKA (reference sequence). In DNA form, the CDR3 reads TGCAGTGCTCGGGAGTCTTACCCTGGGGCCAACGTCCTGACTTTC. This gives the protein CSARESYPGANVLTF.

This clonotype was seen ten or more times. The V and J genes are TRBV7-2 and TRBJ2-5; 12 bases line up with TRBD2. There are 16 residues in the CDR3. Germline-derived CDR1 and CDR2 are SGHTA and FQGNSA. With V trimmed by 5 bases and J by 2 bases, 6 bases remained unmatched. This CDR3 reads CASSRWTSGDQETQYF. CDR3 DNA sequence: TGTGCCAGCAGCCGATGGACTAGCGGGGATCAAGAGACCCAGTACTTC.

This clonotype came up many times. The chain combines TRBV7-6 with TRBJ2-5, with D perhaps matching TRBD2 (5 bases). This CDR3 has 17 amino acids. Trimming took off 5 bases at V and 2 bases at J, with 21 bases between the two ends. CDR1 is SGHVS and CDR2 is FNYEAQ in the germline V gene. This CDR3 is CASSPITRRAGQETQYF. CDR3 DNA sequence: TGTGCCAGCAGCCCAATCACTCGGCGGGCCGGGCAAGAGACCCAGTACTTC. The whole variable domain, filled in from reference TRBV7-6 and TRBJ2-5, reads GAGVSQSPRYKVTKRGQDVALRCDPISGHVSLYWYRQALGQGPEFLTYFNYEAQQDKSGLPNDRFSAERPEGSISTLTIQRTEQRDSAMYRCASSPITRRAGQETQYFGPGTRLLVL.